These 4 T cell receptor beta chains came from one sample sequenced in a study of CD8 T cells in Susac syndrome (dated by TCRdb to between 2017 and 2020). To prepare the library, the immunoSEQ multiplex PCR assay was applied. RNA was extracted using the RNeasy kit, and roughly 0.45 to 1 microgram was reverse transcribed with random hexamers. TCRdb reprocessed the public reads (quality trimming at Q25 with fastp, clone calling with MiXCR) and kept in-frame beta chains. Identical CDR3 proteins give one entry, which carries the most common genes and DNA. Across this sample there are roughly 190,000 distinct CDR3 sequences, with about 95% seen only once. The ten largest clones represent 0.085% to 0.11% of the sample. Sample: CD4+ T cells from PBMCs. Receptors originate from a human donor in good health.

The sample holds one count of this clonotype. The rearrangement joins TRBV6-5 to TRBJ2-3; no clear D gene. The CDR3 has 16 amino acids. The germline gives CDR1 MNHEY, CDR2 SVGAGI. The V gene lost 0 bases and the J gene lost 2 bases, with 12 bases spanning the gap. Here the CDR3 reads CASSYSILRATDTQYF. The CDR3 DNA follows: TGTGCCAGCAGTTACTCGATCCTACGGGCCACAGATACGCAGTATTTT.

V and J are TRBV9 and TRBJ1-1; D is unclear. Trimming removed 0 bases from V and 4 bases from J, with 10 bases in between. CDR1 is SGDLS, CDR2 YYNGEE, per germline. The CDR3 sequence is 14 residues long. The CDR3 is CASSVVGQLTEAFF. For the CDR3, the DNA is TGTGCCAGCAGCGTAGTCGGGCAGCTCACTGAAGCTTTCTTT. Together with reference TRBV9 and TRBJ1-1, the CDR3 gives the full variable domain: DSGVTQTPKHLITATGQRVTLRCSPRSGDLSVYWYQQSLDQGLQFLIQYYNGEERAKGNILERFSAQQFPDLHSELNLSSLELGDSALYFCASSVVGQLTEAFFGQGTRLTVV.

The CDR3 sequence is CSVEGTSGTGELFF. As DNA, the CDR3 is TGCAGCGTTGAAGGGACTAGCGGAACCGGGGAGCTGTTTTTT. The chain uses TRBV29-1 and TRBJ2-2, with 10 positions matching TRBD2. Germline CDR1 reads SQVTM; CDR2 reads ANQGSEA. V gave up 1 base and J gave up 5 bases; unmatched junction bases: 1. CDR3 length: 14 amino acids.

The chain recombines TRBV7-9 with TRBJ2-2; unclear D gene. V gave up 1 base and J gave up 7 bases, with 7 bases separating them. The germline CDR1 and CDR2 sequences are SEHNR and FQNEAQ (reference sequence). This CDR3 comprises 13 residues. The CDR3 reads CASSLEALGELFF. CDR3 DNA: TGTGCCAGCAGCTTAGAAGCGCTCGGGGAGCTGTTTTTT.